The clone carrying this T cell receptor (beta chain) was seen just once. The target antigen is unknown. Germline V gene data show CDR1 as DFQATT and CDR2 as SNEGSKA (reference sequence). This CDR3 has 14 residues. Primers used in a second PCR of roughly 7 to 12 cycles were a sample-barcoded 5' primer and a J-beta primer mix. All cDNA molecules were each tagged by a template-switch adaptor with 12 random nucleotides. TCRdb analysed the 5' RACE reads with MiXCR anew, one entry per CDR3 protein. Seen here are fewer than 1,000,000 distinct CDR3 sequences, around two fifths observed once, and the top ten hold roughly 19%. The data were obtained in a study of blood T cells in healthy people across ages. Whole-study results and caveats: Strong correlation existed between TCR beta diversity and naive T cell percentage.

V usage is TRBV20-1 and J usage is TRBJ2-1, with unresolved D. The DNA end lines up better with TRBJ2-7; the J call may be wrong. The sequence was obtained from a man aged 60 to 69 in good health. The specimen was blood. The CDR3 here is CSATGSVSYNEQYF. CDR3 sequence (DNA): TGCAGTGCTACCGGGTCAGTCTCCTACAATGAGCAGTACTTC.